The T cell receptor beta chain under discussion was sequenced for a study of early T cells in non-severe SARS-CoV-2 infection. As for the study in general: Chains from this unsorted whole-blood bulk RNA could not be paired. Notes on the study in general: VDJdb-based annotation leaned toward anti-spike CD8 responses and missed private and CD4 specificities.

This clonotype is medium-sized by share. No antigen is known for it. Trimming stripped 3 bases from V and 5 bases from J, with 13 bases between. CDR1 and CDR2 (germline): SGHRS, YFSETQ. This CDR3 has 14 residues. cDNA molecules, individually, were tagged with unique molecular identifiers. TCRdb analysed the 5' RACE reads with MiXCR anew, one entry per CDR3 protein. The sample yields roughly 12,000 distinct CDR3 sequences, 4.8% seen once. Material: whole blood. The sequence derives from an adult who was a healthcare worker with PCR-confirmed SARS-CoV-2 infection or an uninfected control (not recorded which). The rearrangement joins TRBV5-1 to TRBJ2-3, with a weak D call TRBD1 (6 bases). The CDR3 nucleotides are TGCGCCAGCAGCTCCCGGGACATCAGAGATACGCAGTATTTT. As protein: CASSSRDIRDTQYF.